This entry describes one T cell receptor beta chain. Its specificity is not known. 5' RACE that incorporated UMI labels was used to prepare the TRB cDNA libraries. TCRdb re-called the 5' RACE reads; one entry per CDR3 protein, DNA not given. The sample table includes tens of thousands of distinct CDR3 sequences. The CDR3 runs to 15 residues. Germline V CDR1 and CDR2: SGHVS, FNYEAQ. The sample comes from a study of CXCR3-negative and CXCR3-positive naive CD8 T cells. Study results and caveats: Similar TRBV-TRBJ usage characterized naive CXCR3-negative and CXCR3-positive cells; memory cells differed.

The genes are TRBV7-6 and TRBJ2-7; the D call from TCRdb, TRBD1, cannot be confirmed without DNA. The sequencing input was naive CXCR3- CD8+ T cells from blood. Sample subset: CD45RO-CCR7+CD27+CD95- naive CD8+ T cells lacking CXCR3 (TNR3-). This TCR was recovered from a human donor in good health. Some clones in this sample may be carry-over from other donors' samples. CDR3 sequence: CASSLSRQGVNEQYF.